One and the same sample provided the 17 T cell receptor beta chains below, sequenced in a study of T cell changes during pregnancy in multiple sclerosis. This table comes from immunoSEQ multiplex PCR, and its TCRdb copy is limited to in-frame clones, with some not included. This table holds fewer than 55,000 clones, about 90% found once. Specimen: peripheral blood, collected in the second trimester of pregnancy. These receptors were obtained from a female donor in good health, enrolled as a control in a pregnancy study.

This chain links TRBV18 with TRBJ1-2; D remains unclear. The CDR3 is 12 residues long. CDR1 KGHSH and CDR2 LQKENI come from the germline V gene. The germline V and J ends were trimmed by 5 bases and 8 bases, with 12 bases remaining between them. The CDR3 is CASSTVLSGYTF. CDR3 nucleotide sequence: TGTGCCAGCTCAACAGTTTTGAGCGGCTACACCTTC. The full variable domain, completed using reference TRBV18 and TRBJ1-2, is NAGVMQNPRHLVRRRGQEARLRCSPMKGHSHVYWYRQLPEEGLKFMVYLQKENIIDESGMPKERFSAEFPKEGPSILRIQQVVRGDSAAYFCASSTVLSGYTFGSGTRLTVV.

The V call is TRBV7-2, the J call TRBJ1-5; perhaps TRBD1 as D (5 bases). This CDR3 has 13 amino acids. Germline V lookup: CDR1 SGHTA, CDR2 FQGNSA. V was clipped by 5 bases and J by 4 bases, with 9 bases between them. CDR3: CASSDQGNQPQHF. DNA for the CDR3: TGTGCCAGCAGCGACCAGGGAAATCAGCCCCAGCATTTT.

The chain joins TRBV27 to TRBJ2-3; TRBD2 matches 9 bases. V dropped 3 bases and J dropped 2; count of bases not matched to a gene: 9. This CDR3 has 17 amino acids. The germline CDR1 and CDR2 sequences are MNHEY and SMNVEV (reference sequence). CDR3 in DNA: TGTGCCAGCAGTTTGGCCCGACTAGCGGTATCCACAGATACGCAGTATTTT. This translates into CASSLARLAVSTDTQYF.

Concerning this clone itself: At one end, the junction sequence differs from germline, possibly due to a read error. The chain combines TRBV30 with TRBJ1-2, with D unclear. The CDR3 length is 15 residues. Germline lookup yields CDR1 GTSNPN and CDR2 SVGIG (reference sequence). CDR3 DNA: TGTGCCTGGAGTGTACTTACAACAACTACCTATCGCTACACCTTC. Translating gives CAWSVLTTTTYRYTF.

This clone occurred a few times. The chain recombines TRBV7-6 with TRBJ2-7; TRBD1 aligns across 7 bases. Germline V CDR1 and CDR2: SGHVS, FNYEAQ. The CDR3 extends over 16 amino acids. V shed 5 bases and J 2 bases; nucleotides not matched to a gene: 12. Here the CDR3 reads CASSNPPTGFAYEQYF. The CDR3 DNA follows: TGTGCCAGCAGCAACCCCCCGACAGGGTTTGCCTACGAGCAGTACTTC. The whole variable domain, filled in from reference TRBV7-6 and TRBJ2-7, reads GAGVSQSPRYKVTKRGQDVALRCDPISGHVSLYWYRQALGQGPEFLTYFNYEAQQDKSGLPNDRFSAERPEGSISTLTIQRTEQRDSAMYRCASSNPPTGFAYEQYFGPGTRLTVT.

DNA for the CDR3: TGTGCCAGCAGCTTCTCCCTAGCGGGGGGCCCCGGGGAGCTGTTTTTT. Translation: CASSFSLAGGPGELFF. V and J are TRBV7-6 and TRBJ2-2; 11 nucleotides agree with TRBD2. CDR1 and CDR2 from the germline V gene are SGHVS and FNYEAQ. J was trimmed by 6 bases and V by 3 bases; bases with no gene match: 6. This CDR3 contains 16 residues. The whole variable domain, remainder taken from reference TRBV7-6 and TRBJ2-2, is GAGVSQSPRYKVTKRGQDVALRCDPISGHVSLYWYRQALGQGPEFLTYFNYEAQQDKSGLPNDRFSAERPEGSISTLTIQRTEQRDSAMYRCASSFSLAGGPGELFFGEGSRLTVL.

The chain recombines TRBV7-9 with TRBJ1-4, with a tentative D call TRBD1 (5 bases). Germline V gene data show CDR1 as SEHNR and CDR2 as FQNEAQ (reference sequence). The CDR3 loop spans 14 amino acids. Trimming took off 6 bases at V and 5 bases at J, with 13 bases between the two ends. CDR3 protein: CASSGRDGNEKLFF. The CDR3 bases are TGTGCCAGCAGTGGCAGGGATGGGAATGAAAAACTGTTTTTT.

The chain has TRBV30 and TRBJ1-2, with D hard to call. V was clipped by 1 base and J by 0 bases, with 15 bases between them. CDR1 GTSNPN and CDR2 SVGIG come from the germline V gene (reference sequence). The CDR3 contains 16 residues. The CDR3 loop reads CAWSARRGRTNYGYTF. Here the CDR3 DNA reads TGTGCCTGGAGTGCGAGACGAGGCCGTACTAACTATGGCTACACCTTC. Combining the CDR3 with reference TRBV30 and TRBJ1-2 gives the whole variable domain SQTIHQWPATLVQPVGSPLSLECTVEGTSNPNLYWYRQAAGRGLQLLFYSVGIGQISSEVPQNLSASRPQDRQFILSSKKLLLSDSGFYLCAWSARRGRTNYGYTFGSGTRLTVV.

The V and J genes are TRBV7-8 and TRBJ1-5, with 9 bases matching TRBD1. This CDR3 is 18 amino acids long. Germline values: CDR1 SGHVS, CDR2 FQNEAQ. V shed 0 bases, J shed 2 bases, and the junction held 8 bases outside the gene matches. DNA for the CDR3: TGTGCCAGCAGCTTAGCGCTGTGGGACAGGGTTCGCAATCAGCCCCAGCATTTT. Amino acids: CASSLALWDRVRNQPQHF.

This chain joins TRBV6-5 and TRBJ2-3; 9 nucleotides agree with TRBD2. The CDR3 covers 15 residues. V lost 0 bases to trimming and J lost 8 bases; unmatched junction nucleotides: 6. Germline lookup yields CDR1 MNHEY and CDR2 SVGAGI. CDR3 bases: TGTGCCAGCAGTTACTCGGGTAGCGGGAGCGGTACGCAGTATTTT. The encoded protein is CASSYSGSGSGTQYF.

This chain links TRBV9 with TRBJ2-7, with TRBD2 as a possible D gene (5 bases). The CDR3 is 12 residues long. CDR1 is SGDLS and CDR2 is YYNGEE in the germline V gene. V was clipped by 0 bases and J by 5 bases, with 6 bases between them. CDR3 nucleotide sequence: TGTGCCAGCAGCGTAGACGGGGACGAGCAGTACTTC. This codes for CASSVDGDEQYF.

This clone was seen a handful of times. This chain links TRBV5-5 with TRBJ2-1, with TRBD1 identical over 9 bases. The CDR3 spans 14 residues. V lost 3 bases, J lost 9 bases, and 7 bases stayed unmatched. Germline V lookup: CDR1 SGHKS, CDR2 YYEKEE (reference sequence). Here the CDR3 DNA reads TGTGCCAGCAGCTCCGGACAGGGGTGGAGTGAGCAGTTCTTC. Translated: CASSSGQGWSEQFF.

CDR3: CASSVASGDYEQYF. CDR3 in DNA: TGTGCCAGCAGCGTAGCTAGCGGGGACTACGAGCAGTACTTC. The J gene is TRBJ2-7, the V gene TRBV9; 9 bases map to TRBD2. CDR1 and CDR2 from the germline V gene are SGDLS and YYNGEE. The V segment lost 0 bases and the J segment 3 bases; nucleotides outside the gene matches: 1. This CDR3 region has 14 residues.

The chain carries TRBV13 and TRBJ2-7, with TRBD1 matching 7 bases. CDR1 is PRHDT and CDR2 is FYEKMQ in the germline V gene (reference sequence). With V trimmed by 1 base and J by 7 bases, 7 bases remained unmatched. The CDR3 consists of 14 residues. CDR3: CASSLEQGMGEQYF. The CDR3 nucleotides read TGTGCCAGCAGCTTAGAACAGGGGATGGGGGAGCAGTACTTC.

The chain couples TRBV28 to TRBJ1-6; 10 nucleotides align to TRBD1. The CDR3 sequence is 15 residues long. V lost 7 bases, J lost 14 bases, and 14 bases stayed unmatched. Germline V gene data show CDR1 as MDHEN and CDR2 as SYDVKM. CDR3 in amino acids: CASITPGQGIEALHF. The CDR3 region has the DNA TGTGCCAGCATCACTCCGGGACAGGGGATCGAGGCCCTCCACTTT.

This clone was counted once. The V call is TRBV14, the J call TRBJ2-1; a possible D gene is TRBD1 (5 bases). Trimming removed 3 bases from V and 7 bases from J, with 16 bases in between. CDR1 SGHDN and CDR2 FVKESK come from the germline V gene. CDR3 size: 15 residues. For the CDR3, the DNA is TGTGCCAGCAGCCAGTACAGGTGGGGTGGGAATGAGCAGTTCTTC. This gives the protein CASSQYRWGGNEQFF.

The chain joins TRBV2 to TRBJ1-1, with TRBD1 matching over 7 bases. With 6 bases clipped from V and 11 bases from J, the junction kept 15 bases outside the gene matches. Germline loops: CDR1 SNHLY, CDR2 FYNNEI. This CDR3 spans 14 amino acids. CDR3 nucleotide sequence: TGTGCCAGCAGAGAGAGACAGGGACCGTTTGGGGCTTTCTTT. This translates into CASRERQGPFGAFF. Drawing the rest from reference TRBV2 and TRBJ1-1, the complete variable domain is EPEVTQTPSHQVTQMGQEVILRCVPISNHLYFYWYRQILGQKVEFLVSFYNNEISEKSEIFDDQFSVERPDGSNFTLKIRSTKLEDSAMYFCASRERQGPFGAFFGQGTRLTVV.